The T cell receptor (beta chain) described here comes from a study of blood T cell repertoires in COVID-19. Using immunoSEQ multiplex PCR, the repertoire was profiled, and TCRdb retains in-frame clones only, with some absent. The sample lists 150,000 to 200,000 clones; 75% to 85% were seen once. CDR1 KGHDR and CDR2 SFDVKD come from the germline V gene. This CDR3 is built from 14 residues. With V trimmed by 11 bases and J by 6 bases, 8 bases remained unmatched. The sequenced sample consisted of peripheral blood. V and J are TRBV24-1 and TRBJ1-4; TRBD1 matches at 10 bases. The TCR sequence derives from a human donor in a cohort sampled during active COVID-19. The CDR3 DNA sequence: TGTGCCATTATCCCGGGACAGGGGCATGAAAAACTGTTTTTT. It codes for CAIIPGQGHEKLFF.